The entry below gives a single T cell receptor beta chain sequence along with its context. Its specific antigen is unknown. No clone much larger than this one lies a single base away; base qualities are absent. The library was made by the immunoSEQ multiplex PCR assay. The multiplex PCR relied on a mix of 60 forward primers for TCR Vbeta segments and 13 reverse primers for TCR Jbeta segments. A multiplex PCR assay on genomic DNA amplified the CDR3 region of rearranged TCR beta genes. Amplified TCR beta libraries were sequenced as 87-base-pair reads on the Illumina HiSeq System. The published analysis was carried out like this. Across the 666 repertoires, a later analysis counted 75 million to 90 million unique TCR beta chains, roughly 11 million of which were shared by at least two donors. To remove PCR and sequencing errors, raw reads were error-corrected and collapsed into unique sequences using a nearest-neighbor algorithm that merged closely related sequences. CDR3 sequences were aligned to IMGT reference sequences to assign V, D and J gene segments. For a sequence to be retained, a match of at least six nucleotides was required to both a V gene segment and a J gene segment. A rearrangement was called productive if the CDR3 had no stop codons and remained in frame with V and J, and every other rearrangement was called non-productive. Following IMGT convention, CDR3 was defined as the stretch from the second conserved V-encoded cysteine up to the conserved J-encoded phenylalanine. The earlier analysis of some 540 of the donors excluded any sequence lacking an unambiguous match to a single V gene segment. In an earlier analysis of a few hundred of the donors, V segments were called functional above 56.7% productive rearrangements and were called segregating when the between-donor standard deviation exceeded 5%. A statistical classification framework was developed to diagnose cytomegalovirus status using the catalog of TCR beta chain sequences. A later analysis assigned V and J genes by comparing TCR nucleotide sequences with IMGT/GENE-DB human TR gene sequences. A later analysis assigned CDR3 sequences and most-parsimonious VDJ recombination scenarios with the TCRdist pipeline. In a later analysis, every TCR beta chain was defined by the combination of its CDR3 amino acid sequence and its V-gene family, and reads without a unique V-gene family were dropped. As a way to deal with suspected cross-contamination and a sequencing artifact, a later analysis dropped 592 nucleotide sequences that were highly shared and had low generation probability. In a later analysis, a clonal expansion index was calculated for each public chain from normalized within-repertoire ranks of inferred template counts. Generation probabilities in a later analysis came from a VDJ recombination model fitted to out-of-frame rearrangements, and those results were checked against IGoR. Hypergeometric tests were used in a later analysis to score TCR-TCR, TCR-HLA and TCR-CMV co-occurrence, with a repertoire-size bias correction applied to the TCR pairs. To estimate false discovery rates, a later analysis permuted the HLA or CMV assignments 20 times. In a later analysis, co-occurring TCRs were grouped using DBSCAN, and TCRdist sequence similarity was added for clustering within HLA-allele-positive subsets. Repertoires with fewer than 30,000 or more than 120,000 public chains, plus five repertoires with anomalous nucleotide sharing, were excluded from co-occurrence clustering. This immuneACCESS table, as held by TCRdb, lists in-frame sequences with V and J called but not all clones. Of the missing ones, under half trace to an unresolved V gene in checked studies; the others have no known cause. That table gives V, J and clone size, and the DNA gave D and trimming. The sample table lists about 100,000 clones, approximately 72% of them with a count of one. Together, the top ten hold roughly 14% of the sample.

CDR1 LGHNA and CDR2 YSLEER are derived from the germline V gene. V and J lose 0 bases and 5 bases, and a span of 11 bases separates them. Inclusive of the bounding cysteine and phenylalanine, the CDR3 is 15 residues long. Only the CDR3 region is kept as DNA, spanning 45 bases read in frame from base 1. This entry belongs to a study of cytomegalovirus exposure and HLA in healthy donors (dated by TCRdb to about 2017). About the study as a whole: In an earlier analysis of 450 to 750 of the donors, around 290 Gb of sequence data and 117 million unique TCR beta sequences from about 179 million T cells were reported. Roughly 300 gigabases of sequencing data and tens of millions of unique TCR sequences were included in an early release covering several hundred HLA-typed donors. Of the roughly 400 genotyped donors, approximately 82% fell in the genetic ancestry cluster associated with self-reported Caucasian donors. All discovery cohort repertoires had been generated using a single sequencing platform. The study aimed to test whether cataloging public T cell receptors could reveal signatures of past pathogen exposure. The number of typed donors differed by locus: about 629-630 for A, B, C, DRB1 and DQB1; some 540 for DQA1; 606 for DPA1; and approximately 450 for DPB1. In a later analysis, previously published TCR beta repertoires from hundreds of donors were re-analyzed and high-resolution HLA genotyping was added so that TCR occurrence patterns could be studied. Genome-wide SNP genotypes for about three fifths of the roughly 670 donors were used in a later genetic analysis, which treated that subset as a discovery cohort. Along with the approximately 600-subject first cohort, a separate validation cohort of over a hundred different subjects was used. Donor age, sex, ethnicity and CMV serostatus were compiled alongside the repertoire data. The T cell repertoires of some 670 subjects were profiled by immunosequencing and related to cytomegalovirus serostatus. Class I and class II HLA loci were covered by the typing at four-digit resolution. High-throughput TCR immunosequencing, statistical association of individual TCRs with disease status, and machine learning were combined to predict cytomegalovirus infection status. Among about 400 genotyped donors of the cohort, an average of around 250,000 unique TCR beta nucleotide sequences was sequenced per donor, of which roughly 17% were non-productive. In the later analysis, no new phenotypic data were used to find candidate immune exposures; instead, reliance was placed on TCR beta sequences and their occurrence across donors. In an earlier analysis of more than 550 of the donors, high-throughput TCR beta sequencing was used to judge whether each TCR beta V gene segment behaved as functional or pseudogenic. Roughly five DR-DQ haplotypes were handled as single units for association and clustering, since linkage in the cohort was strong.

In total, about 650 healthy bone marrow donors made up the cohort. At the time of sampling, every cohort member was nominally healthy, though immune exposures that went unrecorded were likely present. The donor tested CMV seropositive and was one of the 289 seropositive cohort members. A peripheral blood sample was collected from each donor, and TCR beta sequencing was performed on peripheral blood mononuclear cells. The Qiagen DNeasy Blood Extraction Kit was used to extract genomic DNA from the blood cell samples. Summary of the overall study and its limitations: The earlier analysis of approximately 590 of the donors excluded some 15 rarely observed V segments, including chromosome 9 orphons, because counts were too low. In a later analysis, 15,000 to 20,000 TCR beta sequences were associated with specific HLA alleles at a false discovery rate of 0.05. Correlated functional status among segregating V segments might be attributable to linkage disequilibrium, but an unknown experimental factor could not be ruled out. In vitro tests confirmed that a few of the cytomegalovirus-associated TCR beta chains recognize cytomegalovirus antigens. The authors suggested that the approach could potentially be extended to other disease states and immunological phenotypes. The sequencing pipeline was judged likely to have produced a cluster of highly shared sequence variants as a technical artifact. Most TCR sequences were seen in very few donors, while some public TCRs were found in many individuals. A later analysis found that HLA-associated TCR beta chains were more clonally expanded and had lower generation probabilities than equally common non-associated chains. Cytomegalovirus status was reported to be diagnosed by the classifier with high specificity and sensitivity in both the original and validation cohorts. A later analysis found that most CMV-associated TCR beta chains appeared HLA-restricted, with HLA associations seemingly driven largely by CMV exposure. Because the 87-base-pair reads could not distinguish some IMGT-functional V segments, including TRBV6-2 and TRBV6-3, those segments were excluded. HLA typing was unavailable for some donors at each locus, so association tests used only the typed subset. In a later analysis, several top co-occurrence clusters were reported to appear linked to parvovirus B19, influenza, CMV and Epstein-Barr virus. The study gave a list of under 200 TCR beta chains associated with cytomegalovirus. V-gene and J-gene trimming of TCR beta chains was associated with a missense DCLRE1C variant in a later genetic analysis, and the association was replicated in an independent cohort. According to a later genetic analysis, donors in an Asian-associated ancestry cluster had fewer N-insertions in productive TCRs than the roughly 700-donor mean. A further reported finding was that TCR beta sequences accurately predicted the HLA-A and HLA-B alleles for most subjects in the first cohort. In a later analysis, TCR association rates were found to vary across HLA loci, with the most associated TCRs seen for DRB1 alleles and the fewest for HLA-C alleles. In this cohort, only TCR beta chains were sequenced, and detectable features were limited by the absence of alpha or paired-chain data. Assigning TCR associations to individual alleles was difficult when HLA alleles, especially DR and DQ, strongly co-occurred. An earlier analysis of 587 of the donors showed that most TCR beta V segments appeared in productive rearrangements either about 87% or about 30% of the time, which broadly matched IMGT annotations. CMV serostatus was the only immune exposure information available for the cohort. Roughly uniform sequencing depth across donors was assumed in presence/absence analyses, although this assumption may not hold.

Source material: PBMCs. This sequence was found in a male donor in good health and CMV-seropositive. The chain was built from TRBV4-3 and TRBJ1-5, with the D gene call left open. The DNA sequence follows: TGCGCCAGCAGCCAAGAACAGTCTAACCATCAGCCCCAGCATTTT. This codes for CASSQEQSNHQPQHF.